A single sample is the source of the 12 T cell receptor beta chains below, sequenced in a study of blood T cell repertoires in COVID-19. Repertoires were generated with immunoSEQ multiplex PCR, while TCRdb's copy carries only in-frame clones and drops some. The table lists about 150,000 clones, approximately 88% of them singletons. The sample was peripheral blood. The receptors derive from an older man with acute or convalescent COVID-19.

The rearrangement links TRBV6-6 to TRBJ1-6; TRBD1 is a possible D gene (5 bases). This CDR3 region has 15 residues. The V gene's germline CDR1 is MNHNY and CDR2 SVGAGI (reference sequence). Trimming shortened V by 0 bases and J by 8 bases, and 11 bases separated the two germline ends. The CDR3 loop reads CASSYSSGWDSPLHF. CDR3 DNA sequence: TGTGCCAGCAGTTACTCGTCAGGGTGGGATTCACCCCTCCACTTT.

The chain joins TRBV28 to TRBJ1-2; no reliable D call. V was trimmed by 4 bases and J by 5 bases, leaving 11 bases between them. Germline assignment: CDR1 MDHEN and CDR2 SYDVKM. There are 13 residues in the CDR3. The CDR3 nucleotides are TGTGCCAGCAGTTCCCCGCAGGATTATGGCTACACCTTC. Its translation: CASSSPQDYGYTF.

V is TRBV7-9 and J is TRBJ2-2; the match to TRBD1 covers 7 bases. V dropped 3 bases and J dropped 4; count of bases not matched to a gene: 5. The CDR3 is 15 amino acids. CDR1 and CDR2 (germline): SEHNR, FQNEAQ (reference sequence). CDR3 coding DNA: TGTGCCAGCAGCTTCTCTACAGGGGCCACCGGGGAGCTGTTTTTT. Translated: CASSFSTGATGELFF.

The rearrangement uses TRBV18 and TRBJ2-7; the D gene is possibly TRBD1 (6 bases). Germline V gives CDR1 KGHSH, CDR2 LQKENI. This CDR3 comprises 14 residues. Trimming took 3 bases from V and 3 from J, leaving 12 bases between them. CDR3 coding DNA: TGTGCCAGCTCACCCCCAGACAGGTACTACGAGCAGTACTTC. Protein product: CASSPPDRYYEQYF.

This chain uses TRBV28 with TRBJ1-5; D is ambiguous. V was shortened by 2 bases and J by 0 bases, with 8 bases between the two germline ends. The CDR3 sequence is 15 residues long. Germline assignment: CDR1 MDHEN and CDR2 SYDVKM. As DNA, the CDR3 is TGTGCCAGCAGTTTACAGGATTATAGCAATCAGCCCCAGCATTTT. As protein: CASSLQDYSNQPQHF.

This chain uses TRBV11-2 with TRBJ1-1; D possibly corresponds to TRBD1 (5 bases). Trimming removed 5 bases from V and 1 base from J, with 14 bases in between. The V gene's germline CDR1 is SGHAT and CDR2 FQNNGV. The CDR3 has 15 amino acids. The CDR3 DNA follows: TGTGCCAGCAGCGTCGGGGGGGTAGCGAACACTGAAGCTTTCTTT. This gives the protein CASSVGGVANTEAFF.

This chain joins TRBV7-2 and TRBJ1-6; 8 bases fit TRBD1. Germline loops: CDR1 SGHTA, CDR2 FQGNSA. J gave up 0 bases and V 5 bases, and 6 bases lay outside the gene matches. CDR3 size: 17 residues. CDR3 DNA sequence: TGTGCCAGCAGCGACAGGGGCTCGAGCTCCTATAATTCACCCCTCCACTTT. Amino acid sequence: CASSDRGSSSYNSPLHF.

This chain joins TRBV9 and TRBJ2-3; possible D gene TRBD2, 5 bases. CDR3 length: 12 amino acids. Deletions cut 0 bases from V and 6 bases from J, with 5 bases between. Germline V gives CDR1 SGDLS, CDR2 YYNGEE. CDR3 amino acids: CASSVGGDTQYF. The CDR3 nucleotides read TGTGCCAGCAGCGTAGGCGGGGATACGCAGTATTTT. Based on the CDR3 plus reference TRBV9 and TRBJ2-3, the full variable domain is DSGVTQTPKHLITATGQRVTLRCSPRSGDLSVYWYQQSLDQGLQFLIQYYNGEERAKGNILERFSAQQFPDLHSELNLSSLELGDSALYFCASSVGGDTQYFGPGTRLTVL.

CDR3 residues: CASAAGGIYTGELFF. CDR3 coding DNA: TGTGCCAGCGCTGCTGGGGGGATTTACACCGGGGAGCTGTTTTTT. V is TRBV28 and J is TRBJ2-2; TRBD2 might be the D (6 bases). CDR1 MDHEN and CDR2 SYDVKM come from the germline V gene. CDR3 length equals 15 residues. V lost 8 bases, J lost 3 bases, and 16 bases lay in between. Supplemented by reference TRBV28 and TRBJ2-2, the full variable domain reads DVKVTQSSRYLVKRTGEKVFLECVQDMDHENMFWYRQDPGLGLRLIYFSYDVKMKEKGDIPEGYSVSREKKERFSLILESASTNQTSMYLCASAAGGIYTGELFFGEGSRLTVL.

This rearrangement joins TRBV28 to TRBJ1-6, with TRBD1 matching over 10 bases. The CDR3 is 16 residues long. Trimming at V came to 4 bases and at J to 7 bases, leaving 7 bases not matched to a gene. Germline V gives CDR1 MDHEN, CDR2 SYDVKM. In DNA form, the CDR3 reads TGTGCCAGCAGTTGGATCGACAGGGGGCGAAATTCACCCCTCCACTTT. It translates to CASSWIDRGRNSPLHF.

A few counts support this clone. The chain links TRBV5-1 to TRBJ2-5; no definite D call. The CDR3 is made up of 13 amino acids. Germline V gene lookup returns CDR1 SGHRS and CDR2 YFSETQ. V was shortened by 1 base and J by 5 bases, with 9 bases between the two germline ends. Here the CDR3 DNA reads TGCGCCAGCAGCTTGTCAGATCCGGAGACCCAGTACTTC. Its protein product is CASSLSDPETQYF.

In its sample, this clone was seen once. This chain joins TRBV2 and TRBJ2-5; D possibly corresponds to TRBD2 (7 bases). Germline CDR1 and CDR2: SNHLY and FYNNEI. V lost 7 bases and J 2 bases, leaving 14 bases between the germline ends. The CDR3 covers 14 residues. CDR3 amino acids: CASTFRGAQETQYF. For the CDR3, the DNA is TGTGCCAGCACCTTTCGGGGGGCTCAAGAGACCCAGTACTTC.